This T cell receptor (beta chain) was identified in a study of blood T cell repertoires in COVID-19. The CDR3 consists of 12 residues. V lost 6 bases to trimming and J lost 5 bases; unmatched junction nucleotides: 2. CDR1 is LNHDA, CDR2 SQIVND, per germline (reference sequence). Assay: immunoSEQ multiplex PCR; the TCRdb copy retains only in-frame clones and omits some. The sample gives some 170,000 clones, around 83% of which show up once; 0.8% to 1.2% is in the top ten. The sample was peripheral blood. The sequence was collected from a man aged 40-49 years with acute or convalescent COVID-19. The rearrangement joins TRBV19 to TRBJ1-1, with 8 positions matching TRBD1. The CDR3 loop is CASRTGETEAFF. DNA of the CDR3: TGTGCCAGTAGGACAGGGGAGACTGAAGCTTTCTTT.